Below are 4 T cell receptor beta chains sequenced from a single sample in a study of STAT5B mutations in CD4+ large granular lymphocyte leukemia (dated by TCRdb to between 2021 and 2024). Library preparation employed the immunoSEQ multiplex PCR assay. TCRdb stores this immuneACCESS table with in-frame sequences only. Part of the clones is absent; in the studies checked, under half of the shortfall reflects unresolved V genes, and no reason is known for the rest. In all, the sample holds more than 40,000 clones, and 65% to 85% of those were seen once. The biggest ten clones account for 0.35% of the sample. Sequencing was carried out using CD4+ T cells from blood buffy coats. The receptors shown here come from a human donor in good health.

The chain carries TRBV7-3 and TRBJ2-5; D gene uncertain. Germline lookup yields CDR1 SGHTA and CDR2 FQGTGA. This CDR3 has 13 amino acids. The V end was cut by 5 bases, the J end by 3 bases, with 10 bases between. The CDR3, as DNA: TGTGCCAGCAGCACACGACAAGAAGAGACCCAGTACTTC. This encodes CASSTRQEETQYF. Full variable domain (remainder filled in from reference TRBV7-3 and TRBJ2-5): GAGVSQTPSNKVTEKGKYVELRCDPISGHTALYWYRQSLGQGPEFLIYFQGTGAADDSGLPNDRFFAVRPEGSVSTLKIQRTERGDSAVYLCASSTRQEETQYFGPGTRLLVL.

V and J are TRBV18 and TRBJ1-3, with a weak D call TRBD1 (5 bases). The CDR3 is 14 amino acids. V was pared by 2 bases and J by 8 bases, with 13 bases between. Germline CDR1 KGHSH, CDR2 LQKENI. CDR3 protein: CASSPAGLGHTIYF. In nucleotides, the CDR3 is TGTGCCAGCTCACCAGCCGGTCTGGGGCACACCATATATTTT.

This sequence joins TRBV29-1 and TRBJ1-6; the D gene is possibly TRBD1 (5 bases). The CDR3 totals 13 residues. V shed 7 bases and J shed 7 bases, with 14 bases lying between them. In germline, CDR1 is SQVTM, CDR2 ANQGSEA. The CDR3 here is CSARDGQNSPLHF. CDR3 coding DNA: TGCAGCGCCCGGGACGGACAAAATTCACCCCTCCACTTT. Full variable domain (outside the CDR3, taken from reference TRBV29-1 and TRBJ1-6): SAVISQKPSRDICQRGTSLTIQCQVDSQVTMMFWYRQQPGQSLTLIATANQGSEATYESGFVIDKFPISRPNLTFSTLTVSNMSPEDSSIYLCSARDGQNSPLHFGNGTRLTVT.

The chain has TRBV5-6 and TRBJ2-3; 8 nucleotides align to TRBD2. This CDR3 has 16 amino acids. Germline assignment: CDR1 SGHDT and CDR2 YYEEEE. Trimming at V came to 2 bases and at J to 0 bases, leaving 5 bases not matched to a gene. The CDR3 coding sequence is TGTGCCAGCAGCTTCACCCCTAGCGGGAGCACAGATACGCAGTATTTT. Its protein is CASSFTPSGSTDTQYF. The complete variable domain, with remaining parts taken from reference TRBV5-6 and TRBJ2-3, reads DAGVTQSPTHLIKTRGQQVTLRCSPKSGHDTVSWYQQALGQGPQFIFQYYEEEERQRGNFPDRFSGHQFPNYSSELNVNALLLGDSALYLCASSFTPSGSTDTQYFGPGTRLTVL.